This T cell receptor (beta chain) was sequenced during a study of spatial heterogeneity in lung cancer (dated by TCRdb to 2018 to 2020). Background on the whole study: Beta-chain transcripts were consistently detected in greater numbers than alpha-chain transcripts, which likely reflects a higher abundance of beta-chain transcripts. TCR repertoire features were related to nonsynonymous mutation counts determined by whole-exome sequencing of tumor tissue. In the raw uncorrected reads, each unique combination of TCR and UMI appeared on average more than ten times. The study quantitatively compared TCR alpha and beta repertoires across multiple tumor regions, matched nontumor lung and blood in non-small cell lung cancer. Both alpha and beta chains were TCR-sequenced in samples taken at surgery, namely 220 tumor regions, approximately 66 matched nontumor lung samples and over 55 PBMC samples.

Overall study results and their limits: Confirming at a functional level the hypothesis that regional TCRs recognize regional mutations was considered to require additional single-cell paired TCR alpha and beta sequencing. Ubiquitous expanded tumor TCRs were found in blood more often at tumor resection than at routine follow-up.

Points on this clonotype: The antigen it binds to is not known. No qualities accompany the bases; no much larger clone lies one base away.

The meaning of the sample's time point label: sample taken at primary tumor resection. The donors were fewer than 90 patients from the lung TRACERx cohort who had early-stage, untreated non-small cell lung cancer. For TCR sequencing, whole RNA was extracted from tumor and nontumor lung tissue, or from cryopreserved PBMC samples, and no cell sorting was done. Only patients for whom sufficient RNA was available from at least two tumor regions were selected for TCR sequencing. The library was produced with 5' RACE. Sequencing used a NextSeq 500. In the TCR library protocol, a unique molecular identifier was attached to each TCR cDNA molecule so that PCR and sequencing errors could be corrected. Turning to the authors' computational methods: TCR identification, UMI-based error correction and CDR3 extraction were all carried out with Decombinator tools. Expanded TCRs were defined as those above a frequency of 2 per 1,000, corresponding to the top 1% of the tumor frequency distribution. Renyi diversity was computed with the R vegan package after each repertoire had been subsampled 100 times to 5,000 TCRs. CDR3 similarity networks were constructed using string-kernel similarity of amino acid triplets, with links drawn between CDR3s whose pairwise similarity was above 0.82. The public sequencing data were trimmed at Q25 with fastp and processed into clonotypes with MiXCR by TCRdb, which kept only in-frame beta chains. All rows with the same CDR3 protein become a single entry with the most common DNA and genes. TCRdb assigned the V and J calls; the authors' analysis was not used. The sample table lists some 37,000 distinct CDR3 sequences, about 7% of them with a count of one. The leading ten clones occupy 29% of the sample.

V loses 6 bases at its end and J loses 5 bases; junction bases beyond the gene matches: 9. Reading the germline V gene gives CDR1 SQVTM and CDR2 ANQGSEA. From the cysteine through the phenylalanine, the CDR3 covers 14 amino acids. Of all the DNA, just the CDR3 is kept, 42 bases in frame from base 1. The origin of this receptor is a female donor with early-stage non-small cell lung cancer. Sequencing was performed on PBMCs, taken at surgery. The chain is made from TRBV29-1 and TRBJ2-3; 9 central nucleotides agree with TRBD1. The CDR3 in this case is CSVERDRDGDTQYF. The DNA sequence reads TGCAGCGTAGAGAGGGACAGGGACGGAGATACGCAGTATTTT.